Listed below are T cell receptor beta chains from one sample, sequenced in a study of regulatory T cells in long-lasting Graves disease. TCRdb analysed the multiplex PCR reads with MiXCR anew, one entry per CDR3 protein. The table shows some 420,000 distinct CDR3 sequences, with roughly 22% occurring only once. This specimen was peripheral blood mononuclear cells (PBMCs), taken when the disease was refractory, from a patient treated with antithyroid drugs. The receptors were sampled from a female donor with Graves disease. Each CDR3 is given with its conserved first and last residue. A D gene is named only where the DNA matches it firmly. Rows may omit the clone size; those that give it use once, few, many or a size class.

V gene	J gene	clone size	D gene	CDR3 protein	CDR3 DNA
TRBV7-9	TRBJ1-4	-	-	CASSLVSATNEKLFF	TGTGCCAGCAGCTTGGTTAGTGCAACTAATGAAAAACTGTTTTTT
TRBV20-1	TRBJ1-2	few	TRBD1	CRVVDRGYGYTF	TGCAGGGTTGTGGACAGGGGATATGGCTACACCTTC
TRBV24-1	TRBJ2-7	few	-	CATSDSYTYEQYF	TGTGCCACCAGTGATTCGTACACCTACGAGCAGTACTTC
TRBV18	TRBJ1-6	few	-	CASSNGPNSPLHF	TGTGCCAGCTCAAATGGGCCCAATTCACCCCTCCACTTT
TRBV7-3	TRBJ1-2	few	-	CASSLHGGGSDGYTF	TGTGCCAGCAGCTTACACGGAGGGGGTAGCGATGGCTACACCTTC
TRBV6-1	TRBJ2-7	many	TRBD2	CASSEGLADFYEQYF	TGTGCCAGCAGTGAAGGGCTAGCGGATTTCTACGAGCAGTACTTC
TRBV28	TRBJ2-6	many	-	CASSLSGHSGANVLTF	TGTGCCAGCAGTTTATCGGGACACTCTGGGGCCAACGTCCTGACTTTC
TRBV3-1	TRBJ1-6	many	TRBD1	CASSGTAHSPLHF	TGTGCCAGCTCAGGGACAGCGCATTCACCCCTCCACTTT
TRBV9	TRBJ2-5	-	TRBD2	CASSYRASGAETQYF	TGTGCCAGCAGCTACCGGGCTAGCGGGGCAGAGACCCAGTACTTC
TRBV11-2	TRBJ2-5	many	-	CASSLGGTRETQYF	TGTGCCAGCAGCTTAGGCGGGACGAGAGAGACCCAGTACTTC
TRBV28	TRBJ2-7	many	TRBD2	CASSSPGGASTYEQYF	TGTGCCAGCAGTTCCCCCGGGGGGGCATCGACCTACGAGCAGTACTTC
TRBV19	TRBJ1-4	-	-	CASSIGRANEKLFF	TGTGCCAGTAGTATCGGACGGGCGAATGAAAAACTGTTTTTT
TRBV28	TRBJ2-7	few	-	CASSRPVLEQYF	TGTGCCAGCAGTCGACCTGTTTTGGAGCAGTACTTC
TRBV6-1	TRBJ1-5	few	TRBD1	CASSDRTGLYQPQHF	TGTGCCAGCAGCGATCGGACAGGGCTATATCAGCCCCAGCATTTT
TRBV5-1	TRBJ1-4	-	TRBD1	CASSLSGGGEKLFF	TGCGCCAGCAGCTTGTCAGGGGGTGGCGAAAAACTGTTTTTT
TRBV27	TRBJ1-6	-	-	CASTDYNSPLHF	TGTGCCAGCACCGACTATAATTCACCCCTCCACTTT
TRBV29-1	TRBJ1-1	-	-	CSGRDGLNTEAFF	TGCAGCGGTAGGGACGGGTTGAACACTGAAGCTTTCTTT
TRBV29-1	TRBJ1-3	-	TRBD1	CSGRGLNSGNTIYF	TGCAGCGGCAGGGGGCTAAACTCTGGAAACACCATATATTTT
TRBV19	TRBJ2-5	many	TRBD2	CASSIGLAGGETQYF	TGTGCCAGTAGTATTGGACTAGCGGGGGGAGAGACCCAGTACTTC
TRBV4-3	TRBJ1-1	few	-	CASSQDLGLLVAFF	TGCGCCAGCAGCCAAGATCTTGGCCTCCTCGTAGCTTTCTTT
TRBV25-1	TRBJ1-2	many	-	CASSELGGGRHYGYTF	TGTGCCAGCAGTGAATTAGGCGGGGGGCGACACTATGGCTACACCTTC
TRBV6-1	TRBJ2-7	few	TRBD2	CASNPPRLAGPSYEQYF	TGTGCCAGCAATCCTCCGAGGCTAGCGGGCCCCTCCTACGAGCAGTACTTC
TRBV28	TRBJ1-4	many	-	CASRPSGKGEKLFF	TGTGCCAGCAGACCCTCCGGGAAGGGTGAAAAACTGTTTTTT
TRBV10-3	TRBJ2-2	-	TRBD2	CAISNLAGGLRELFF	TGTGCCATCAGCAATCTAGCGGGGGGGCTTCGGGAGCTGTTTTTT
TRBV7-2	TRBJ2-3	-	TRBD1	CASSFTGETTDTQYF	TGTGCCAGCAGCTTTACAGGGGAAACGACAGATACGCAGTATTTT
TRBV28	TRBJ2-2	many	-	CAGGSGTGELFF	TGTGCCGGGGGATCTGGCACCGGGGAGCTGTTTTTT
TRBV28	TRBJ2-1	many	-	CASSLFKSSYNEQFF	TGTGCCAGCAGTTTATTTAAGAGCTCCTACAATGAGCAGTTCTTC
TRBV20-1	TRBJ1-2	many	TRBD1	CSARGQEPYGYTF	TGCAGTGCTCGCGGACAGGAGCCCTATGGCTACACCTTC
TRBV11-3	TRBJ1-2	many	TRBD1	CASSQGGFYGYTF	TGTGCCAGCAGCCAGGGGGGTTTCTACGGCTACACCTTC
TRBV6-5	TRBJ1-3	few	-	CASSYSIRGGNTIYF	TGTGCCAGCAGTTACTCGATCAGGGGTGGAAACACCATATATTTT
TRBV12-3/TRBV12-4	TRBJ1-5	-	TRBD1	CASSPDRGPGQPQHF	TGTGCCAGCAGCCCAGACAGGGGGCCTGGACAGCCCCAGCATTTT
TRBV29-1	TRBJ2-2	few	TRBD1	CSYRGEYRGELFF	TGCAGCTACAGGGGGGAGTACCGGGGGGAGCTGTTTTTT
TRBV12-3/TRBV12-4	TRBJ1-1	many	-	CAIRRGGGGTEAFF	TGTGCCATCAGAAGGGGGGGAGGGGGCACTGAAGCTTTCTTT
TRBV7-2	TRBJ1-1	-	-	CASSLVGTSTEAFF	TGTGCCAGCAGCTTAGTTGGGACGAGCACTGAAGCTTTCTTT
TRBV20-1	TRBJ2-1	once	TRBD2	CSAHSTRETVAAREQFF	TGCAGTGCTCACTCGACGCGGGAGACAGTAGCGGCTCGAGAGCAGTTCTTC
TRBV5-1	TRBJ1-2	many	-	CASSAAIYGYTF	TGCGCCAGCAGCGCGGCAATCTATGGCTACACCTTC
TRBV6-5	TRBJ2-7	many	-	CASSYDLDYEQYF	TGTGCCAGCAGTTACGATCTTGACTACGAGCAGTACTTC
TRBV11-2	TRBJ2-2	-	-	CASSPAKQKGLNGELFF	TGTGCCAGCAGCCCCGCAAAGCAAAAGGGGCTGAACGGGGAGCTGTTTTTT
TRBV12-3/TRBV12-4	TRBJ2-3	-	TRBD2	CASSLAGGPVDTQYF	TGTGCCAGCAGTTTAGCGGGAGGGCCGGTAGATACGCAGTATTTT
TRBV30	TRBJ2-5	once	-	CAWDSRGRETQYF	TGTGCCTGGGACTCGAGGGGCAGAGAGACCCAGTACTTC
TRBV20-1	TRBJ2-5	-	-	CSARARDGREETQYF	TGCAGTGCTAGAGCTCGGGACGGTCGGGAAGAGACCCAGTACTTC
TRBV7-9	TRBJ2-7	few	TRBD2	CASSSSGSGYSRTEQYF	TGTGCCAGCAGCTCTAGCGGGAGCGGGTATTCGCGGACCGAGCAGTACTTC
TRBV6-5	TRBJ2-7	many	-	CASSYSVRNYEQYF	TGTGCCAGCAGTTACTCGGTCCGTAACTACGAGCAGTACTTC
TRBV7-3	TRBJ2-2	many	-	CASSSRADYTGELFF	TGTGCCAGCAGCTCGCGAGCGGATTACACCGGGGAGCTGTTTTTT
TRBV20-1	TRBJ2-2	once	TRBD2	CSARQLARNTGELFF	TGCAGTGCTAGACAACTAGCGCGGAACACCGGGGAGCTGTTTTTT
TRBV10-3	TRBJ1-3	few	-	CAISDFGNTIYF	TGTGCCATCAGTGATTTTGGAAACACCATATATTTT
TRBV27	TRBJ1-3	-	-	CASSPLQGNTIYF	TGTGCCAGCAGTCCCTTACAAGGAAACACCATATATTTT
TRBV2	TRBJ1-5	many	-	CASSRMTGGNQPQHF	TGTGCCAGCAGTCGGATGACCGGGGGAAATCAGCCCCAGCATTTT
TRBV11-3	TRBJ1-2	many	-	CASDQGRGRLDGYTF	TGTGCCAGCGACCAGGGAAGGGGCCGTTTGGACGGCTACACCTTC
TRBV7-9	TRBJ2-3	-	TRBD1	CASSLGQGRTDTQYF	TGTGCCAGCAGCCTGGGACAGGGGAGAACAGATACGCAGTATTTT